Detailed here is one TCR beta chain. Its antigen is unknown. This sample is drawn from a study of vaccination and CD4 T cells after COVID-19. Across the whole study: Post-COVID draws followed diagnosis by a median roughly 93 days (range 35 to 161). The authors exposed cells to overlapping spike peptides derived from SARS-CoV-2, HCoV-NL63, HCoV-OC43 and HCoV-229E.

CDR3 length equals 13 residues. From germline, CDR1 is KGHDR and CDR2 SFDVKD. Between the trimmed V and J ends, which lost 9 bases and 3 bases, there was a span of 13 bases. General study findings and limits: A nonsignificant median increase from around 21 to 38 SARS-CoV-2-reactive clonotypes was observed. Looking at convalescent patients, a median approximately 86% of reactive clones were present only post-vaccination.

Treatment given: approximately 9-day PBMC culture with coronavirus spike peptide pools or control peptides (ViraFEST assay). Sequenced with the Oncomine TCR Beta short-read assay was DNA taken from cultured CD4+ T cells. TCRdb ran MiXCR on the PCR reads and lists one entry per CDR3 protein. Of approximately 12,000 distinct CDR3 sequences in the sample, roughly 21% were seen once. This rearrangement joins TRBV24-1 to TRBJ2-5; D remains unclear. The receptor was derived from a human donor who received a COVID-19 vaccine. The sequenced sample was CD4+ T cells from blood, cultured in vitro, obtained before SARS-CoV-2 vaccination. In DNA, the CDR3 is TGTGCCACCGTCGACTCTACAAAAGAGACCCAGTACTTC. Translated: CATVDSTKETQYF.